This record looks at one T cell receptor (beta chain) sequence and its context. Its specificity is not known. The repertoire was sequenced with immunoSEQ multiplex PCR; TCRdb's copy has only in-frame clones and lacks some. The sample lists 68,000 or so clones; about 92% were seen once. The sample comes from a study of T cell clones after liver transplantation. Overall study context: Three of the eight recipients were HCV-positive; the rest had non-autoimmune, non-viral transplant indications. Study-wide points: Donor-reactive sequences fell more than third party-reactive ones, suggesting partial deletion.

This specimen was CD4+ T cells from blood, taken around 27 months after liver transplant. The TCR originated in a human patient who received a liver transplant. Among the T cells, some may be from the graft donor.

The CDR3 DNA reads as TGTGCCAGCAGCGTAGAGAGGGCAGGGGGGCAGCCCCAGCATTTT. This encodes CASSVERAGGQPQHF. This chain joins TRBV9 and TRBJ1-5, with 7 bases aligning to TRBD1. The CDR3 spans 15 residues. Germline V gives CDR1 SGDLS, CDR2 YYNGEE. J was trimmed by 7 bases and V by 0 bases; bases with no gene match: 7.